The entry that follows covers one TCR beta chain sequence. Its antigen is currently unknown. Sequence at one end of the junction differs from germline and may be a read error. The CDR3 contains 15 residues. Per germline, CDR1 MNHEY and CDR2 SVGAGI. Together with a sample-barcoded 5' primer, a J-beta primer mix was included in a second PCR lasting roughly 6 to 12 cycles. Using its own MiXCR run on the 5' RACE reads, TCRdb lists one record per CDR3 protein. Of about 730,000 distinct CDR3 sequences in the sample, 35% to 45% were seen once. Each of the donors had approximately 10 milliliters of peripheral blood drawn into EDTA-treated Vacutainer tubes. This entry belongs to a study of blood T cells in healthy people across ages. Study results and limitations: In the absence of known donor CMV status, changes in expanded clonotypes were possibly confounded.

This chain connects TRBV6-5 to TRBJ2-1; 9 nucleotides agree with TRBD1. Material for sequencing was blood. The receptor was isolated from a woman aged 55-75 years in good health. The CDR3: CAGSYSGQGINEQFF. CDR3 DNA: TGTGCCGGCAGTTACTCGGGACAGGGTATCAATGAGCAGTTCTTC.